The rows below give T cell receptor beta chains drawn from one sample of a study of cytomegalovirus exposure and HLA in healthy donors. The protocol was immunoSEQ multiplex PCR, while the TCRdb copy is restricted to in-frame clones and leaves out a portion. Found here are hundreds of thousands of clones, about 83% of them singletons; the top ten hold about 1.4%. Sequencing used PBMCs. Every receptor here comes from a girl aged 5-17 years in good health and CMV-seronegative. Both conserved end residues are part of each CDR3. A D gene is named only where the DNA matches it firmly. Where a row states a size, it is once, few, many or the class of an expanded clone; other rows omit it.

v_gene	abundance	d_gene	j_gene	CDR3aa	CDR3nt
TRBV27	.	TRBD2	TRBJ2-7	CASSLWPPSGRISYEQYF	TGTGCCAGCAGTTTATGGCCGCCTAGCGGGAGGATCTCCTACGAGCAGTACTTC
TRBV5-1	.	TRBD1	TRBJ2-1	CASSLSPGTGFNEQFF	TGCGCCAGCAGCCTCTCACCCGGGACAGGGTTCAATGAGCAGTTCTTC
TRBV30	.	.	TRBJ2-1	CAWSLLVRSEQFF	TGTGCCTGGAGTCTGCTGGTCCGGAGTGAGCAGTTCTTC
TRBV28	.	.	TRBJ1-5	CASSYRSQPQHF	TGTGCCAGCAGTTACAGGAGTCAGCCCCAGCATTTT
TRBV6-6	few	.	TRBJ2-7	CASGSSYEQYF	TGTGCCAGCGGCAGCTCCTACGAGCAGTACTTC
TRBV29-1	.	.	TRBJ2-2	CSVSSISGELFF	TGCAGCGTTTCTAGTATATCCGGGGAGCTGTTTTTT
TRBV7-9	.	.	TRBJ2-5	CASSFSELTNQETQYF	TGTGCCAGCAGCTTTTCCGAATTGACTAACCAAGAGACCCAGTACTTC
TRBV6-5	.	TRBD1	TRBJ1-2	CASRTGNYGYTF	TGTGCCAGTCGGACAGGGAACTATGGCTACACCTTC
TRBV2	.	.	TRBJ1-6	CASSADRTNSPLHF	TGTGCCAGCAGTGCCGACAGGACTAATTCACCCCTCCACTTT
TRBV7-2	.	TRBD2	TRBJ2-2	CASIYASGGVNTGELFF	TGTGCCAGCATCTACGCTAGCGGGGGGGTGAACACCGGGGAGCTGTTTTTT
TRBV5-1	.	.	TRBJ2-1	CASSLQQGGGHNEQFF	TGCGCCAGCAGCTTACAACAGGGCGGAGGACACAATGAGCAGTTCTTC
TRBV5-1	.	TRBD1	TRBJ1-2	CASSLDGGTANYGYTF	TGCGCCAGCAGCTTGGATGGTGGGACAGCCAACTATGGCTACACCTTC
TRBV7-2	once	.	TRBJ1-5	CASSPSGRRGVNQPQHF	TGTGCCAGCAGCCCTAGTGGGCGCAGGGGAGTCAATCAGCCCCAGCATTTT
TRBV27	once	TRBD1	TRBJ1-2	CASSLKPGGISGYTF	TGTGCCAGCAGTTTAAAGCCAGGGGGAATTAGTGGCTACACCTTC
TRBV5-1	.	TRBD1	TRBJ2-5	CASSFGTEETQYF	TGCGCCAGCAGCTTTGGGACAGAGGAGACCCAGTACTTC
TRBV4-1	.	TRBD1	TRBJ1-2	CASSPSDRAGGGYTF	TGCGCCAGCAGCCCGTCGGACAGGGCAGGAGGAGGCTACACCTTC
TRBV6-1	.	.	TRBJ2-4	CASIQGPVAKNIQYF	TGTGCCAGTATACAGGGCCCCGTAGCCAAAAACATTCAGTACTTC
TRBV13	.	.	TRBJ1-3	CASSGGGSSSGNTIYF	TGTGCCAGCAGCGGGGGCGGCTCCAGCTCTGGAAACACCATATATTTT
TRBV28	.	.	TRBJ1-2	CATARPDGYTF	TGTGCCACCGCCAGGCCGGATGGCTACACCTTC
TRBV5-1	.	TRBD1	TRBJ2-5	CASSLTGHRGQETQYF	TGCGCCAGCAGCTTGACAGGTCACAGGGGTCAAGAGACCCAGTACTTC
TRBV28	.	TRBD1	TRBJ2-7	CASSDRGRSYEQYF	TGTGCCAGCAGTGACAGGGGTCGCTCCTACGAGCAGTACTTC
TRBV5-1	.	TRBD2	TRBJ2-1	CASSRGLAGDGEQFF	TGCGCCAGCAGCAGGGGACTAGCGGGAGATGGTGAGCAGTTCTTC
TRBV7-2	.	.	TRBJ2-2	CASSGRTFTGELFF	TGTGCCAGCAGCGGCCGGACTTTCACCGGGGAGCTGTTTTTT
TRBV10-3	few	.	TRBJ2-1	CATYNTLRGSYNEQFF	TGTGCCACCTACAATACACTACGCGGCTCCTACAATGAGCAGTTCTTC
TRBV19	.	.	TRBJ2-3	CASSIFAAETDTQYF	TGTGCCAGTAGTATATTCGCGGCAGAAACAGATACGCAGTATTTT
TRBV5-6	.	TRBD1	TRBJ1-5	CASSTGTGINQPQHF	TGTGCCAGCAGCACCGGGACAGGGATCAATCAGCCCCAGCATTTT
TRBV29-1	once	.	TRBJ2-7	CSAGWAATYEQYF	TGCAGCGCGGGGTGGGCGGCTACCTACGAGCAGTACTTC